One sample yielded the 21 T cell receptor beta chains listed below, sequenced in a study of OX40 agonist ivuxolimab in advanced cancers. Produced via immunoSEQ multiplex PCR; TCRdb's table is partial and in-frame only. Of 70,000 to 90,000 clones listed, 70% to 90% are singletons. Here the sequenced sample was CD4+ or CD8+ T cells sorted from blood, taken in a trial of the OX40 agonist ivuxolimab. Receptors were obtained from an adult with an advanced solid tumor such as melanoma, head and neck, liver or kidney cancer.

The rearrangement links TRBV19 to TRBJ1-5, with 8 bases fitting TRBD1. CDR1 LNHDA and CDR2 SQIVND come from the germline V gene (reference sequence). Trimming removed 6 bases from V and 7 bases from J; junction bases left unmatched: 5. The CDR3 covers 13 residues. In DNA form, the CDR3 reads TGTGCCAGTAGGCCGCAGGGGGCCCAGCCCCAGCATTTT. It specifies CASRPQGAQPQHF.

CDR3 amino acids: CASSLTGSNTEAFF. The CDR3 DNA is TGTGCCAGTAGTCTGACAGGCTCGAACACTGAAGCTTTCTTT. This rearrangement joins TRBV7-9 to TRBJ1-1, with a tentative D call TRBD1 (6 bases). V lost 9 bases to trimming and J lost 1 base, with 15 bases between them. The CDR3 spans 14 residues. Germline CDR1 and CDR2: SEHNR and FQNEAQ (reference sequence).

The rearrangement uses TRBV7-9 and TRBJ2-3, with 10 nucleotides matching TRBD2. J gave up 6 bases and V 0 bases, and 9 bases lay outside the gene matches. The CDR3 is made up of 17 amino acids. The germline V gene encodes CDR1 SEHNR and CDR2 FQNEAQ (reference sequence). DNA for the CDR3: TGTGCCAGCAGCTTAGCAGGGACTAGCGCGGGGTCGGATACGCAGTATTTT. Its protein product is CASSLAGTSAGSDTQYF.

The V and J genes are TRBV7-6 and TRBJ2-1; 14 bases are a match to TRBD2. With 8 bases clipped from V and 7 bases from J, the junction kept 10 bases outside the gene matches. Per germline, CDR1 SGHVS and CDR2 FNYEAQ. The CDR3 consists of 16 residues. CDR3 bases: TGTGCCAGCGGGACTAGCGGGAGTCTAGGGAGAAATGAGCAGTTCTTC. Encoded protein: CASGTSGSLGRNEQFF.

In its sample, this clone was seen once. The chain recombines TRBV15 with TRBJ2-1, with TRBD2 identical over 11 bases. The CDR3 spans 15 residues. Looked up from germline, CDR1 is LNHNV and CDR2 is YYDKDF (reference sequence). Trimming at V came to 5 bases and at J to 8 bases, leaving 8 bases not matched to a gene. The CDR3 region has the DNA TGTGCCACCAGCGGGATTTTAGCGGGAGGGTATGAGCAGTTCTTC. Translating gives CATSGILAGGYEQFF.

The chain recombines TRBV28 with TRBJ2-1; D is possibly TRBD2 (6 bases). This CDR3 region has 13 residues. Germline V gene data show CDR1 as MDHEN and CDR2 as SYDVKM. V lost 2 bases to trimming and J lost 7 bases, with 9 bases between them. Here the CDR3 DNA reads TGTGCCAGCAGTTTAGTGGGGGGTAATGAGCAGTTCTTC. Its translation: CASSLVGGNEQFF.

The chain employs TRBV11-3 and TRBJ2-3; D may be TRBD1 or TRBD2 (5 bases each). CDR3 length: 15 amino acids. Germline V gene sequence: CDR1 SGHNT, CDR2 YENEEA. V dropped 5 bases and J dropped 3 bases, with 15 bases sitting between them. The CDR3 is CASSPRGGMTDTQYF. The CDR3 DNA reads TGTGCCAGCAGCCCCCGTGGGGGTATGACAGATACGCAGTATTTT.

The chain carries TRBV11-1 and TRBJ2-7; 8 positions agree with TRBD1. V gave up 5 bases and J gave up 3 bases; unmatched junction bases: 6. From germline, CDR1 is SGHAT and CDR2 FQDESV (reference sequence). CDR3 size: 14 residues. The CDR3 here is CASSPQGALYEQYF. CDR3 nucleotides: TGTGCCAGCAGCCCCCAGGGGGCCCTCTACGAGCAGTACTTC.

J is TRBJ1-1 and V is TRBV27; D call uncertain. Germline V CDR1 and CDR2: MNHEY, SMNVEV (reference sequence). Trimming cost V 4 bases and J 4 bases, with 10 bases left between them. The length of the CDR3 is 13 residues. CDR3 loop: CASSSLELTEAFF. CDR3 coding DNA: TGTGCCAGCAGTTCGCTAGAACTCACTGAAGCTTTCTTT.

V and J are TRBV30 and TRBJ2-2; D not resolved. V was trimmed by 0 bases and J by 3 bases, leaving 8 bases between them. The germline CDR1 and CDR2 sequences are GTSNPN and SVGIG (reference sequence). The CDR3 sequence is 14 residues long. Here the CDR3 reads CAWSVQTYTGELFF. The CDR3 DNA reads TGTGCCTGGAGTGTACAGACTTACACCGGGGAGCTGTTTTTT.

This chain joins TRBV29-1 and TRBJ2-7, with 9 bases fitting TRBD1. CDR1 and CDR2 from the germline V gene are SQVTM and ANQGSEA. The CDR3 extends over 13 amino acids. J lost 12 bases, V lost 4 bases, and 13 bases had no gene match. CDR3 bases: TGCAGCGTTGTAGAACCCGGGACAGGGTCATCGTACTTC. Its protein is CSVVEPGTGSSYF.

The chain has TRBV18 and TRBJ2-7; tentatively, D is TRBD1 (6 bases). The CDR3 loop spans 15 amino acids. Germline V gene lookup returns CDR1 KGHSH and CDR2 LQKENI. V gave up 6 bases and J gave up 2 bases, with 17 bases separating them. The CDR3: CASSSDKDRPYEQYF. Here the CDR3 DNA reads TGTGCCAGCTCCTCCGACAAGGACAGACCCTACGAGCAGTACTTC.

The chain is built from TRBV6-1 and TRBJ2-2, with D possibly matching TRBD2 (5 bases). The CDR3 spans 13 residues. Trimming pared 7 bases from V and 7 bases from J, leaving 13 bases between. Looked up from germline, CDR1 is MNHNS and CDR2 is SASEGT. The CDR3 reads CASIILGSGELFF. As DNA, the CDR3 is TGTGCCAGCATAATTTTGGGGAGCGGGGAGCTGTTTTTT.

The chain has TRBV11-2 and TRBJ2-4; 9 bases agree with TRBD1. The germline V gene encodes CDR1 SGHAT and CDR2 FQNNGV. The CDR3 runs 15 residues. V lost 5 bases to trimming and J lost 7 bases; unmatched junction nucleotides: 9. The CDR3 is CASSQDRGVWNIQYF. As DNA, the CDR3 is TGTGCCAGCAGCCAAGACAGGGGGGTATGGAACATTCAGTACTTC.

The CDR3 loop reads CAWSVRPAGGPGGEQFF. CDR3 bases: TGTGCCTGGAGTGTACGCCCAGCGGGAGGGCCCGGTGGTGAGCAGTTCTTC. The V gene is TRBV30, the J gene TRBJ2-1; 10 bases match TRBD2. This CDR3 spans 17 amino acids. J was trimmed by 9 bases and V by 0 bases; bases with no gene match: 14. Germline assignment: CDR1 GTSNPN and CDR2 SVGIG (reference sequence).

CDR3 in DNA: TGTGCCACCTCTGGACAGGCGAGCTCCTACGAGCAGTACTTC. Protein product: CATSGQASSYEQYF. This rearrangement joins TRBV27 to TRBJ2-7; TRBD1 agrees at 7 bases. Germline CDR1 reads MNHEY; CDR2 reads SMNVEV (reference sequence). The CDR3 sequence is 14 residues long. V trimming: 10 bases; J trimming: 0 bases; junction bases outside the gene matches: 9.

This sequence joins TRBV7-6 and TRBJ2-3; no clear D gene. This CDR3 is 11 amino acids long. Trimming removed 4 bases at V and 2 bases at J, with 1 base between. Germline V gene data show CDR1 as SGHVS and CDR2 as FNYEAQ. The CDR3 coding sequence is TGTGCCAGCAGCTCCACAGATACGCAGTATTTT. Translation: CASSSTDTQYF.

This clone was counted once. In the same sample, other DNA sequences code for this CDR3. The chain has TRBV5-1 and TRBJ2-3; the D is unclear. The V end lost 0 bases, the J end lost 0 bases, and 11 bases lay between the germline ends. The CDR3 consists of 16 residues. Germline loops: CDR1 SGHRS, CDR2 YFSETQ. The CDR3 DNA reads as TGCGCCAGCAGCTTGGGAGGAAGACCTAGCACAGATACGCAGTATTTT. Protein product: CASSLGGRPSTDTQYF.

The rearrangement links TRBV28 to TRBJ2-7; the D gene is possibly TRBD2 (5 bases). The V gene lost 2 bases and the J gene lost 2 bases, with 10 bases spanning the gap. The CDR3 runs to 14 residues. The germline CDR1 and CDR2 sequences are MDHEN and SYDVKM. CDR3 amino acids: CASSLVTGTYEQYF. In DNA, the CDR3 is TGTGCCAGCAGTTTAGTTACGGGGACCTACGAGCAGTACTTC. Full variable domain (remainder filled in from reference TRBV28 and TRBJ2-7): DVKVTQSSRYLVKRTGEKVFLECVQDMDHENMFWYRQDPGLGLRLIYFSYDVKMKEKGDIPEGYSVSREKKERFSLILESASTNQTSMYLCASSLVTGTYEQYFGPGTRLTVT.

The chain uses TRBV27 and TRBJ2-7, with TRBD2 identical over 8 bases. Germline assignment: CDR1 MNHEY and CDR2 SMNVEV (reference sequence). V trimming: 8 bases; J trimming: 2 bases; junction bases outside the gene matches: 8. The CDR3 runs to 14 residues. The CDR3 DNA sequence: TGTGCCAGCGGGGTCGGGGGGGCGGCCTACGAGCAGTACTTC. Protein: CASGVGGAAYEQYF.

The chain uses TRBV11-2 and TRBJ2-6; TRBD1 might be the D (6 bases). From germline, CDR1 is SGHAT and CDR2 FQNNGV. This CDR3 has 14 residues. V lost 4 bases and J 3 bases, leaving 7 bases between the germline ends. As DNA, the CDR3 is TGTGCCAGCAGCTACAGGGTTGGGGCCAACGTCCTGACTTTC. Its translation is CASSYRVGANVLTF. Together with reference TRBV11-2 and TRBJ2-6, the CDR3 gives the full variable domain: EAGVAQSPRYKIIEKRQSVAFWCNPISGHATLYWYQQILGQGPKLLIQFQNNGVVDDSQLPKDRFSAERLKGVDSTLKIQPAKLEDSAVYLCASSYRVGANVLTFGAGSRLTVL.